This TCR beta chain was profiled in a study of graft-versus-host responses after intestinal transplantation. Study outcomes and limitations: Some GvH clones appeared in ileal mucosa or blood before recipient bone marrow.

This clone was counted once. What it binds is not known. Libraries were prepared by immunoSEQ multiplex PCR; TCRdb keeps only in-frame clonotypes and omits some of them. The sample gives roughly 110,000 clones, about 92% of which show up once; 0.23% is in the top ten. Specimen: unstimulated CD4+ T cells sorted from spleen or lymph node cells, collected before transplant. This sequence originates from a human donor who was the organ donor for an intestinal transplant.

CDR3 nucleotide sequence: TGTGCCAGTAGTATACGGGACTATCCGTACCAAGAGACCCAGTACTTC. This gives the protein CASSIRDYPYQETQYF. The rearrangement uses TRBV19 and TRBJ2-5; 7 bases are a match to TRBD2. The CDR3 is 16 residues long. V gave up 2 bases and J gave up 0 bases; unmatched junction bases: 6. Germline CDR1 reads LNHDA; CDR2 reads SQIVND (reference sequence).